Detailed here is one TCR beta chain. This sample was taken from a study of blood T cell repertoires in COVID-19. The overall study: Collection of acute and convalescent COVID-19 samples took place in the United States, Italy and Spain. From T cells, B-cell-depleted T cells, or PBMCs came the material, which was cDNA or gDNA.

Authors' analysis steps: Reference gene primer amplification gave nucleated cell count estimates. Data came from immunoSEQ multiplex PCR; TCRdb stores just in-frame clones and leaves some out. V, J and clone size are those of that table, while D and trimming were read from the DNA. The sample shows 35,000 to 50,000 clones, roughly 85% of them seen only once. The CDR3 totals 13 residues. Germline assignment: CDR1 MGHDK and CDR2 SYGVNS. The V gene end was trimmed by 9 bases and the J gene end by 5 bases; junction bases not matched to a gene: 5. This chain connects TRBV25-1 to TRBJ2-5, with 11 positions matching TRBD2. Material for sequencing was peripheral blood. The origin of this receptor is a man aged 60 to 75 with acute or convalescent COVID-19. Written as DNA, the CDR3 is TGTGCCAGGGTACTAGCGGGGGTGGAGACCCAGTACTTC. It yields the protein CARVLAGVETQYF.